One sample yielded the 8 T cell receptor beta chains listed below, sequenced in a study of T cell repertoires in cytomegalovirus infection. The antigens for these receptors are not known. TCRdb fed the reads into MiXCR, producing one record per CDR3 protein. The repertoire holds around 500,000 distinct CDR3 sequences, with about 44% as singletons. The source was cultured PBMCs, collected from culture after CMV antigen stimulation. Every receptor here comes from a human donor in good health (CMV status not recorded). Some clones in this sample may be carry-over from other donors' samples.

On this clonotype itself: At one of its ends the junction is not consistent with the germline gene, which may arise from a read error. The V gene is TRBV27, the J gene TRBJ2-1; a possible D gene is TRBD1 (5 bases). CDR1 and CDR2 from the germline V gene are MNHEY and SMNVEV (reference sequence). The CDR3 loop spans 11 amino acids. The chain's CDR3 is CASSFDSLWVF. Written as DNA, the CDR3 is TGTGCCAGCAGTTTTGACAGCTTATGGGTCTTC.

The table lists this clonotype with a count of one. The chain joins TRBV4-3 to TRBJ1-2; D perhaps matches TRBD1 (5 bases). Germline assignment: CDR1 LGHNA and CDR2 YSLEER. Trimming shortened V by 0 bases and J by 6 bases, and 14 bases separated the two germline ends. The CDR3 consists of 15 residues. The CDR3 nucleotides are TGCGCCAGCAGCCAAGATTACGGGGCCCTAAATGGCTACACCTTC. Translated, it gives CASSQDYGALNGYTF.

V gene TRBV5-6 combines with J gene TRBJ2-7; possible D gene TRBD2, 5 bases. Trimming shortened V by 0 bases and J by 6 bases, and 10 bases separated the two germline ends. The CDR3 consists of 13 residues. Germline CDR1 is SGHDT and CDR2 is YYEEEE. The chain's CDR3 is CASSLEAGVEQYF. The CDR3 DNA reads as TGTGCCAGCAGCTTGGAGGCGGGCGTCGAGCAGTACTTC. Together with reference TRBV5-6 and TRBJ2-7, the CDR3 gives the full variable domain: DAGVTQSPTHLIKTRGQQVTLRCSPKSGHDTVSWYQQALGQGPQFIFQYYEEEERQRGNFPDRFSGHQFPNYSSELNVNALLLGDSALYLCASSLEAGVEQYFGPGTRLTVT.

The chain recombines TRBV6-2 or TRBV6-3 with TRBJ2-7; 7 bases match TRBD2. Germline CDR1 MNHEY, CDR2 SVGEGT. The J segment lost 3 bases and the V segment lost 6 bases, leaving 5 bases of the junction unmatched. This CDR3 is 13 amino acids long. The CDR3 spells CASRARGYYEQYF. The CDR3 nucleotides are TGTGCCAGCAGGGCGCGGGGGTACTACGAGCAGTACTTC.

The chain is built from TRBV19 and TRBJ2-1, with 13 bases aligning to TRBD2. From germline, CDR1 is LNHDA and CDR2 SQIVND (reference sequence). This CDR3 comprises 16 residues. V was pared by 9 bases and J by 10 bases, with 15 bases of the junction left unmatched. CDR3 residues: CASRSIAGTSGEEQFF. DNA of the CDR3: TGTGCCAGCCGCTCGATAGCCGGGACTAGCGGGGAAGAGCAGTTCTTC.

This chain connects TRBV10-1 to TRBJ2-1, with 9 bases aligning to TRBD2. Trimming cost V 0 bases and J 10 bases; bases outside gene matches: 10. This CDR3 contains 16 residues. Germline CDR1 WNHNN, CDR2 SYGVQD (reference sequence). The CDR3, as DNA: TGCGCCAGCAGTGAGTCGAGGGCTAGCGGGGTACGCGAGCAGTTCTTC. Protein product: CASSESRASGVREQFF.

In this sample, this clonotype turned up a few times. The chain's CDR3 is CASSVAGGETQYF. For the CDR3, the DNA is TGTGCCAGCAGCGTCGCAGGGGGGGAGACCCAGTACTTC. The gene calls are TRBV5-4 and TRBJ2-5; possibly TRBD1 for D (7 bases). CDR1 SGHNT and CDR2 YYREEE come from the germline V gene (reference sequence). The CDR3 has 13 amino acids. V was trimmed by 4 bases and J by 5 bases, leaving 12 bases between them.

The chain employs TRBV12-3 or TRBV12-4 and TRBJ2-5; D may match TRBD1 or TRBD2 (5 bases each). The CDR3 runs 13 residues. Trimming removed 6 bases at V and 7 bases at J, with 15 bases between. For the CDR3, the DNA is TGTGCCAGCAGCCAGTATCCGGGGACGACCCAGTACTTC. Its protein is CASSQYPGTTQYF.